This T cell receptor beta chain originates from a study of blood T cell repertoires in COVID-19. Original processing methods: Amplification of reference gene primers provided the estimated nucleated cell counts. Some clones are missing from TCRdb's copy, which holds only in-frame ones; the method was immunoSEQ multiplex PCR. Clone size and V and J calls were adopted from that table, with D and trimming inferred from the DNA. The data hold 350,000 or so clones, with 88% observed a single time. After removal of 4 bases from V and 8 bases from J, the junction contained 7 bases not matched to a gene. Germline V gene sequence: CDR1 SGHRS, CDR2 YFSETQ. The CDR3 runs to 15 residues. Residents of 24 US areas, aged about 18 to 95 years, made up the participants. Cohorts were based on clinical histories the participants reported.

The V gene is TRBV5-1, the J gene TRBJ2-1, with TRBD2 matching 12 bases. This TCR came from a woman aged 30 to 39 who had been exposed to COVID-19. The sample comprised PBMCs or T cells enriched from blood (not recorded which). In nucleotides, the CDR3 is TGCGCCAGCAGCCTTCTAGCGGGAGGGCGGGATGAGCAGTTCTTC. It is translated as CASSLLAGGRDEQFF.